This is a list of T cell receptor beta chains from one sample in a study of blood T cells in healthy people across ages. TCRdb fed the 5' RACE reads into MiXCR, producing one record per CDR3 protein. The data contain roughly 1.6 million distinct CDR3 sequences, about 31% of them singletons. Sequenced input: blood. Every receptor here comes from a woman in her thirties in good health. CDR3s leave out the opening cysteine and the closing phenylalanine or tryptophan. For some rows the clone size is stated as once, few or many, or as a class when expanded; others skip it.

size: few; V: TRBV10-3; J: TRBJ1-5; CDR3: AIQRNSNQPQH
size: .; V: TRBV6-1; J: TRBJ2-1; CDR3: ASNPPGGHNEQF
size: .; V: TRBV5-4; J: TRBJ2-3; CDR3: ASSLTGLVPDTQY
size: .; V: TRBV20-1; J: TRBJ2-1; CDR3: SAQTGLAGNEQL
size: .; V: TRBV20-1; J: TRBJ2-7; CDR3: SAPRTPTNYEQY
size: .; V: TRBV2; J: TRBJ1-1; CDR3: ASSESADLNTEAF
size: many; V: TRBV10-3; J: TRBJ2-5; CDR3: AISEGTAGTQY
size: few; V: TRBV27; J: TRBJ2-7; CDR3: ASSLGTGDGYEQY
size: .; V: TRBV11-2; J: TRBJ2-1; CDR3: ASSAGAMVNEQF
size: .; V: TRBV3-1; J: TRBJ2-7; CDR3: ASSPLTGIYEQY
size: .; V: TRBV3-1; J: TRBJ1-2; CDR3: ASSQDITPSGYT
size: .; V: TRBV11-2; J: TRBJ2-3; CDR3: ASSFGARADTQY
size: .; V: TRBV20-1; J: TRBJ2-1; CDR3: SAGGWEEMSYNEQF
size: few; V: TRBV29-1; J: TRBJ2-5; CDR3: SGGLVGETQY